What follows describes a single T cell receptor (beta chain). Its antigen is still unknown. Using a J-beta primer mix together with a sample-barcoded 5' primer, a second PCR was run for about 6 to 11 cycles. MiXCR, run by TCRdb on the 5' RACE reads, gives a single entry per CDR3 protein. Of roughly 900,000 distinct CDR3 sequences listed, about 48% are singletons. The sample comes from a study of blood T cells in healthy people across ages. Findings and limits, study-wide: It was not known whether donors were CMV positive (a possible confounder of expanded clonotype changes).

Germline V lookup: CDR1 KGHDR, CDR2 SFDVKD. This CDR3 has 12 amino acids. Trimming removed 5 bases from V and 7 bases from J, with 8 bases in between. This receptor was taken from a man aged 25-45 years in good health. Source material: blood. The chain is built from TRBV24-1 and TRBJ2-1; tentative D call: TRBD1 (6 bases). The CDR3 DNA reads as TGTGCCACCAGTGGCAGGGGTAATGAGCAGTTCTTC. It yields the protein CATSGRGNEQFF.